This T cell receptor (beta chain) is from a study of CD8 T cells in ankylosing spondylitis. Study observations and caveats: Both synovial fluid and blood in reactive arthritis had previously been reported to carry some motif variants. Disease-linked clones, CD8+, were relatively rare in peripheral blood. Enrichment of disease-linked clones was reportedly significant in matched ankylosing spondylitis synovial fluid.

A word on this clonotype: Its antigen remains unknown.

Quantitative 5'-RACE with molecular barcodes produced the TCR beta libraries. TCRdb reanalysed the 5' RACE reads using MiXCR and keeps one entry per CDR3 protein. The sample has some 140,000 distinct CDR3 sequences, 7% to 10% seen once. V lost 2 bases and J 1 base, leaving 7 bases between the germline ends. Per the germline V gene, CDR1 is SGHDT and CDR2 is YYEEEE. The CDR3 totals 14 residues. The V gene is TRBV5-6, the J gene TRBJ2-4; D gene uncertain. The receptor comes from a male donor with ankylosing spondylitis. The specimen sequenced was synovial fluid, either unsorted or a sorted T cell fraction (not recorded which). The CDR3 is CASSLLAAKNIQYF. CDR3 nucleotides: TGTGCCAGCAGCTTATTGGCGGCCAAAAACATTCAGTACTTC.